This section outlines one T cell receptor (beta chain) sequence together with its context. What it recognizes is unknown. The data derive from a study of cytomegalovirus exposure and HLA in healthy donors. Study results and limitations: The productive fraction for most TCR beta V segments was about 87% or about 30% in an earlier analysis. Later work found that TCR association rates differed between HLA loci; DRB1 had the most and HLA-C the fewest. Most TCRs appeared rarely, but some public TCRs recurred in many donors.

The PCR made use of 60 Vbeta and 13 Jbeta primers. Sequenced by immunoSEQ multiplex PCR; TCRdb stores in-frame clones only, minus some. The data show some 180,000 clones, around 80% seen once. Unrecorded immune exposures were likely, despite nominal health at sampling. The V segment lost 2 bases and the J segment 16 bases; nucleotides outside the gene matches: 8. This CDR3 has 13 amino acids. Germline lookup yields CDR1 MNHNS and CDR2 SASEGT. The sample consisted of PBMCs. The V call is TRBV6-1, the J call TRBJ2-1; 10 bases are a match to TRBD1. This clonotype was sampled from a woman aged 25 to 39 in good health and CMV-seronegative. CDR3 DNA: TGTGCCAGCAGTGAATTGGGCTGGGACAGGGGATTCTTC. Protein sequence: CASSELGWDRGFF.